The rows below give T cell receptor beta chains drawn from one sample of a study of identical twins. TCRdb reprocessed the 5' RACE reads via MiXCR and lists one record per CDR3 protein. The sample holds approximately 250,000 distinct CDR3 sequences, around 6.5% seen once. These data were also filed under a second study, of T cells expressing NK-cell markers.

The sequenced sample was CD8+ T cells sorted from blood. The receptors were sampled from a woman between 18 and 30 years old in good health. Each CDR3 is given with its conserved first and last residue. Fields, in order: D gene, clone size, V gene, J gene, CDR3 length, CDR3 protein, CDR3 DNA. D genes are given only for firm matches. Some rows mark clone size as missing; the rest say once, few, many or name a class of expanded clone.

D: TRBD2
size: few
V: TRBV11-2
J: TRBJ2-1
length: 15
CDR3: CASSGEGSLYNEQFF
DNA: TGTGCCAGCAGCGGGGAGGGCTCATTATACAATGAGCAGTTCTTC

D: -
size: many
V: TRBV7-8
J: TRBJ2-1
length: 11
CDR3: CASSHSNEQFF
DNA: TGTGCCAGCAGCCACTCCAATGAGCAGTTCTTC

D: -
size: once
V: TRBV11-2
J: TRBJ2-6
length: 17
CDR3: CASSPIGVSSGANVLTF
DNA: TGTGCCAGCAGCCCCATCGGGGTGAGCTCTGGGGCCAACGTCCTGACTTTC

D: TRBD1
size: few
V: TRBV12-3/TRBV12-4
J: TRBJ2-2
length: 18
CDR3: CASSYTPDRADFTGELFF
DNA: TGTGCCAGCAGCTATACCCCCGACAGGGCAGATTTCACCGGGGAGCTGTTTTTT

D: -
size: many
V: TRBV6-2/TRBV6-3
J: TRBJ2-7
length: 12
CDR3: CASSLMGYEQYF
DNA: TGTGCCAGCAGTTTGATGGGTTACGAGCAGTACTTC

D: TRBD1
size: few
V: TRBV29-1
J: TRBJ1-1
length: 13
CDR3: CSVETGMETEAFF
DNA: TGCAGCGTTGAGACAGGGATGGAGACTGAAGCTTTCTTT

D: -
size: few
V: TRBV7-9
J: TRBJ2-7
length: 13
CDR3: CASSFSRVYEQYF
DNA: TGTGCCAGCAGCTTTTCCAGGGTCTACGAGCAGTACTTC

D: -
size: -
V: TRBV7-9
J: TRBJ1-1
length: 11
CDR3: CASLLGTEAFF
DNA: TGTGCCAGCCTCCTCGGCACTGAAGCTTTCTTT

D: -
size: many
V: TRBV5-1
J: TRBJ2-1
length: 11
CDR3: CASSLVSEQFF
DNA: TGCGCCAGCAGCTTGGTTAGTGAGCAGTTCTTC

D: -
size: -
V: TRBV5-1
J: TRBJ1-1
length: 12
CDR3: CASSLGAEQAFF
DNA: TGCGCCAGCAGCTTGGGGGCAGAGCAAGCTTTCTTT

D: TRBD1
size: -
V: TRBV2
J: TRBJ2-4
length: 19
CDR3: CASSSRTAGGDLAKNIQYF
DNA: TGTGCCAGCAGTAGTCGGACCGCAGGGGGAGACCTAGCCAAAAACATTCAGTACTTC

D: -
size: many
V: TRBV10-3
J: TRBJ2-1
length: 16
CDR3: CAISTTYPVGYNEQFF
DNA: TGTGCCATCAGTACGACTTACCCCGTCGGGTACAATGAGCAGTTCTTC

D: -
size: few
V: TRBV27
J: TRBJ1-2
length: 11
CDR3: CASHSTYGYTF
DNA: TGTGCCTCGCACAGCACCTATGGCTACACCTTC

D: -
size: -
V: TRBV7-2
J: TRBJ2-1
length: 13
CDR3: CASSLGITSEQFF
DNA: TGTGCCAGCAGCTTAGGGATCACGAGTGAGCAGTTCTTC

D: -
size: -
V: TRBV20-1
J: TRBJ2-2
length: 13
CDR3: CSAGTGATGELFF
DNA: TGCAGTGCCGGAACGGGGGCAACCGGGGAGCTGTTTTTT

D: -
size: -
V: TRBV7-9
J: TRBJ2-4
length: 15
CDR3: CASSSRRDTKNIQYF
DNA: TGTGCCAGCAGCTCACGGAGGGATACCAAAAACATTCAGTACTTC

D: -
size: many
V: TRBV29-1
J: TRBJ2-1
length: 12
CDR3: CSVALGNTEQFF
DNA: TGCAGCGTTGCTCTGGGAAACACTGAGCAGTTCTTC

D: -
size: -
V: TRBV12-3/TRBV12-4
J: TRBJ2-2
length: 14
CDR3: CASTPGSGTGELFF
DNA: TGTGCCAGCACCCCCGGCAGCGGGACCGGGGAGCTGTTTTTT

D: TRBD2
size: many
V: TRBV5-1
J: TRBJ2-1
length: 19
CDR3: CASSDQTSGRAWAEDEQFF
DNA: TGCGCCAGCAGCGATCAGACTAGCGGGAGGGCGTGGGCTGAGGATGAGCAGTTCTTC

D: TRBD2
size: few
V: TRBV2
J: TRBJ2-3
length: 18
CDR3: CATLGAGGLLTSTDTQYF
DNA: TGTGCCACCCTCGGAGCGGGGGGCCTACTCACTAGCACAGATACGCAGTATTTT

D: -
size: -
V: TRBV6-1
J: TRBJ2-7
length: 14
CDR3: CASKPAGKSYEQYF
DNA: TGTGCCAGCAAACCAGCTGGGAAGTCCTACGAGCAGTACTTC

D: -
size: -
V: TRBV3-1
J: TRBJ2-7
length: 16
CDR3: CASSPLPAGHSYEQYF
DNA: TGTGCCAGCAGCCCCCTACCGGCGGGGCATTCCTACGAGCAGTACTTC

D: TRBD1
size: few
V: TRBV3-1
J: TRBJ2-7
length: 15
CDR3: CASSQEFDRANEQYF
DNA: TGTGCCAGCAGCCAAGAGTTCGACAGGGCGAACGAGCAGTACTTC

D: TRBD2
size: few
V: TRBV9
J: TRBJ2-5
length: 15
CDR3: CASTPVGTSRETQYF
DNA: TGTGCCAGCACACCAGTCGGGACTAGTAGGGAGACCCAGTACTTC